The present TCR beta chain was sequenced within a study of T cells in Graves' hyperthyroidism and ophthalmopathy. The CDR3 runs 13 residues. The germline V gene has CDR1 LGHNA and CDR2 YSLEER. Between the trimmed V and J ends, which lost 1 base and 5 bases, there was a span of 8 bases. There were TCR beta CDR3 regions amplified from RNA transcripts. Using the HTBI primer set, a first-round RT-PCR was run on the TCR CDR3. In TCRdb, the multiplex PCR reads were re-called with MiXCR into one record per CDR3 protein. The data contain roughly 200,000 distinct CDR3 sequences, around 16% of them singletons. Notes on the study in general: The model identified upcoming ophthalmopathy a median roughly 6.5 months ahead of onset.

About this clonotype itself: The antigen is unknown.

For Graves' hyperthyroidism to be stable, ophthalmopathy could not progress within 18 months. This TCR came from a middle-aged man with Graves' hyperthyroidism. The chain is built from TRBV4-3 and TRBJ1-1; no definite D call. The sequencing sample was made of blood. CDR3 nucleotides: TGCGCCAGCAGCCAAGTCTACGGAACTGAAGCTTTCTTT. Residues: CASSQVYGTEAFF.